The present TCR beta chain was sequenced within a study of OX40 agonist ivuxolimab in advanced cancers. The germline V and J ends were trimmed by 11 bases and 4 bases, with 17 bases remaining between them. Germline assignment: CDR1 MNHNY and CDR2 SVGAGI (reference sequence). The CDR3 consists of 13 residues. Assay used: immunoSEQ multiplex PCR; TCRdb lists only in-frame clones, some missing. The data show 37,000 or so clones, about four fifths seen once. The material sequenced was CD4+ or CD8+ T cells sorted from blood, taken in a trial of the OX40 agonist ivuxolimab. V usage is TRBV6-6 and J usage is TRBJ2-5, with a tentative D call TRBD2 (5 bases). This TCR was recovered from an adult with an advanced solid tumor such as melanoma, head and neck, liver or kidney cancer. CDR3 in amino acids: CAARGQTGETQYF. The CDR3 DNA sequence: TGTGCCGCACGAGGGCAAACCGGAGAGACCCAGTACTTC.